These T cell receptor beta chains were read from a single sample in a study of shared clonotypes between healthy human individuals. The repertoire was sequenced with immunoSEQ multiplex PCR; TCRdb's copy has only in-frame clones and lacks some. The data hold 950,000 to 1,100,000 clones, with about 76% observed a single time. The material sequenced was memory CD4+ T cells sorted from blood. These receptors all stem from a man between 18 and 35 years old in good health. The conserved cysteine and the conserved F or W are not part of the CDR3 here.

TRBJ1-3,TRBV25-1,ASSEYRNTIY
TRBJ2-3,TRBV18,ASSPQPTDTQY
TRBJ2-3,TRBV18,ASSPSTDTQY
TRBJ2-3,TRBV10-3,AIKTSGITDTQY
TRBJ1-1,TRBV5-6,ASSRGHPPNTEAF
TRBJ1-2,TRBV10-3,AISARDSEYGYT
TRBJ1-1,TRBV19,ASSRAREGNTEAF
TRBJ2-3,TRBV7-2,ASSLAGTNTDTQY
TRBJ1-4,TRBV5-1,ASSLEARGSGDEKLF
TRBJ1-5,TRBV5-4,ASSFDGSNQPQH
TRBJ2-7,TRBV6-1,ASGGGWSYEQY
TRBJ1-3,TRBV5-1,ASSPDPGNTIY
TRBJ2-2,TRBV5-1,ASRQLAGDSTGELF
TRBJ2-3,TRBV2,ASSEWRVSTDTQY
TRBJ2-3,TRBV7-2,ASSRMPSGRKFSTDTQY
TRBJ2-7,TRBV29-1,SVEEGDIGEQY
TRBJ2-7,TRBV5-1,ASSTEKGGYEQY
TRBJ1-1,TRBV5-4,ASSRKGTVNTEAF
TRBJ2-7,TRBV7-9,ASSLREGYEQY
TRBJ2-7,TRBV5-1,ASSLNYEQY
TRBJ2-2,TRBV27,ASSRDKATGELF
TRBJ2-5,TRBV20-1,SATGKETQY
TRBJ2-4,TRBV29-1,SVRGRENIQY
TRBJ2-2,TRBV15,ATSRDGWTGELF
TRBJ1-1,TRBV30,AWSAPAGRGTEAF
TRBJ1-2,TRBV10-3,AITSQANYGYT
TRBJ2-7,TRBV18,ASSSRTGPPVEQY
TRBJ2-7,TRBV11-2,ASSSFGGPSYEQY
TRBJ1-2,TRBV15,ATSRDQGASSSGYT
TRBJ2-3,TRBV7-9,ASSTGGPRASTDTQY
TRBJ2-5,TRBV19,ASSPGGTGETQY
TRBJ2-5,TRBV30,AWSHNLWTGSLQETQY
TRBJ1-5,TRBV5-6,ASGDRGGQPQH
TRBJ1-1,TRBV4-3,ASSQRTNTEAF